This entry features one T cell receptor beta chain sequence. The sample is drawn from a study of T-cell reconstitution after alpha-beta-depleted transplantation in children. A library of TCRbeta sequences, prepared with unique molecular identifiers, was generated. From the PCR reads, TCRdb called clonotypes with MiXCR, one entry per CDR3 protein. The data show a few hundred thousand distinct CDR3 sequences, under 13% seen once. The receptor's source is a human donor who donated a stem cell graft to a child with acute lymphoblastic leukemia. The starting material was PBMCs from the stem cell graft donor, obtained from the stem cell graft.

CDR3 loop: CASRPQVGAYTGELFF. Written as DNA, the CDR3 is TGTGCCAGCAGACCACAGGTTGGGGCGTACACCGGGGAGCTGTTTTTT. The chain has TRBV5-6 and TRBJ2-2; tentative D call: TRBD1 (5 bases). The CDR3 runs 16 residues. Germline-derived CDR1 and CDR2 are SGHDT and YYEEEE. Trimming took 5 bases from V and 3 from J, leaving 17 bases between them.